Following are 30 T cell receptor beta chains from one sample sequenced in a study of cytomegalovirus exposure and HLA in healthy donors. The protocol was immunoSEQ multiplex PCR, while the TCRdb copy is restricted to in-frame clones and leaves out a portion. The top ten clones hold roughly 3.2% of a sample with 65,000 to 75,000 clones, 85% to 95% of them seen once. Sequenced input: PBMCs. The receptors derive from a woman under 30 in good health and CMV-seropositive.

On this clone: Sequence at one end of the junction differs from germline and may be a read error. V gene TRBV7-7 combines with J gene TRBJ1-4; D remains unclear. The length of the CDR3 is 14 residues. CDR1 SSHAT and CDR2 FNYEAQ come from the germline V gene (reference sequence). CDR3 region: CASSLGRRWEKLFF. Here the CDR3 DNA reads TGTGCTAGCAGCTTAGGCCGCCGGTGGGAAAAACTGTTTTTT.

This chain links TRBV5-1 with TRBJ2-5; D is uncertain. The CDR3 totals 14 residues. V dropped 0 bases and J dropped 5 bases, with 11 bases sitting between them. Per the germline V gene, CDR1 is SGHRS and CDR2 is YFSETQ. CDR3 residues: CASSLVWWPETQYF. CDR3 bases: TGCGCCAGCAGCTTGGTTTGGTGGCCGGAGACCCAGTACTTC.

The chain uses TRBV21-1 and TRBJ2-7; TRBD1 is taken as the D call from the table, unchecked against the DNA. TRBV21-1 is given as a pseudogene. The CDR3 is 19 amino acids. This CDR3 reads CASSKALFLNRGRHHGRYF. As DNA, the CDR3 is TGTGCCAGCAGCAAAGCGCTTTTCCTAAACAGGGGACGTCACCACGGGAGGTACTTC.

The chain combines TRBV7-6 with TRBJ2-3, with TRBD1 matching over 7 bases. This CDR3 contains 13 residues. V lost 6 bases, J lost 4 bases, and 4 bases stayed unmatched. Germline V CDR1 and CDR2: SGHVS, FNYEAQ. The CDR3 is CASRPTGSDTQYF. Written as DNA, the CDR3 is TGTGCCAGCAGACCGACAGGGTCAGATACGCAGTATTTT.

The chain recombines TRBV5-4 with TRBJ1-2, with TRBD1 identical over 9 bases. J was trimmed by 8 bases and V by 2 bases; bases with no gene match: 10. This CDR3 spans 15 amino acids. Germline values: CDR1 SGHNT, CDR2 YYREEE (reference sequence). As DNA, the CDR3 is TGTGCCAGCAGCTTCCCCGGGACAGGGAAGGGCGGCTACACCTTC. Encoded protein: CASSFPGTGKGGYTF.

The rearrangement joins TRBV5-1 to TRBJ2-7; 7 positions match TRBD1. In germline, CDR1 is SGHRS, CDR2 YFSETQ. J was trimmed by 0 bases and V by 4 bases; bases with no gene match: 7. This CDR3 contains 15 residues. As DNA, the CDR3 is TGCGCCAGCAGCACTAATACAGGGGCCTCCTACGAGCAGTACTTC. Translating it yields CASSTNTGASYEQYF. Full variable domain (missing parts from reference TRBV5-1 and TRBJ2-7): KAGVTQTPRYLIKTRGQQVTLSCSPISGHRSVSWYQQTPGQGLQFLFEYFSETQRNKGNFPGRFSGRQFSNSRSEMNVSTLELGDSALYLCASSTNTGASYEQYFGPGTRLTVT.

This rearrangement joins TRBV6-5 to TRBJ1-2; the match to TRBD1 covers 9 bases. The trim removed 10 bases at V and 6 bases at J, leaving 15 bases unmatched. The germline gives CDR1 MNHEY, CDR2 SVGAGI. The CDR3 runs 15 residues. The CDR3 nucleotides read TGTGCCACCTTCCTGCTAAACAGGGGGCCGGATGGCTACACCTTC. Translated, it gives CATFLLNRGPDGYTF.

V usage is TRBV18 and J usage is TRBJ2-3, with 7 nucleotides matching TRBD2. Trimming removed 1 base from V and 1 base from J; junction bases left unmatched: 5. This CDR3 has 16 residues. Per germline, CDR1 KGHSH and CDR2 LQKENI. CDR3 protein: CASSPLDRGGTDTQYF. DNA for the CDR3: TGTGCCAGCTCACCACTGGATCGGGGGGGCACAGATACGCAGTATTTT.

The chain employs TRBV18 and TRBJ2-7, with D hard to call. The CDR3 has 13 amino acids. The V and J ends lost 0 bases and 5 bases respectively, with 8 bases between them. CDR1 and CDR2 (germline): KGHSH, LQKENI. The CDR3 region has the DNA TGTGCCAGCTCACCACCTCCATCGGACGAGCAGTACTTC. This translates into CASSPPPSDEQYF.

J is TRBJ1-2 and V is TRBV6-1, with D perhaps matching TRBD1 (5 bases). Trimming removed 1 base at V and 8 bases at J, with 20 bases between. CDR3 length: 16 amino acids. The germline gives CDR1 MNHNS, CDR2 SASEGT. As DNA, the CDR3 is TGTGCCAGCAGTGAAGAGGCCCTTGGACTGGGGGGGGGCTACACCTTC. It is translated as CASSEEALGLGGGYTF.

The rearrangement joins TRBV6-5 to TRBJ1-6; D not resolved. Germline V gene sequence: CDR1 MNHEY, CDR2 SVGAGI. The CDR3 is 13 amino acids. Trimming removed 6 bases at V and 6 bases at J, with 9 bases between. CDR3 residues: CASSPDINSPLHF. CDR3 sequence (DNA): TGTGCCAGCAGCCCCGACATTAATTCACCCCTCCACTTT.

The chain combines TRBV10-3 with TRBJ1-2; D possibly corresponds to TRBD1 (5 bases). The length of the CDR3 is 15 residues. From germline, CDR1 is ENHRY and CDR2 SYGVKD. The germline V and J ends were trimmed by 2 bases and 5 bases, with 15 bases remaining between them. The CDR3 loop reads CAISETSDSLYGYTF. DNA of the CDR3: TGTGCCATCAGTGAGACTTCCGACAGTTTATATGGCTACACCTTC.

The CDR3 DNA reads TGCGCCAGCAGTTCAGAACTCGATCGGGCTGAAGCTTTCTTT. Translation gives CASSSELDRAEAFF. The genes are TRBV5-1 and TRBJ1-1; D unresolved. Per the germline V gene, CDR1 is SGHRS and CDR2 is YFSETQ. The CDR3 runs to 14 residues. The V end lost 5 bases, the J end lost 6 bases, and 17 bases lay between the germline ends.

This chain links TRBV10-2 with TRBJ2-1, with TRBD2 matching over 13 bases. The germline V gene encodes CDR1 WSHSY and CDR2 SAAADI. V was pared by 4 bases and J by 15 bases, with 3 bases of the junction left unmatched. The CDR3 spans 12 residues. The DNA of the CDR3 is TGCGCCAGCAGTGTACTAGCGGGGGGGACGTTCTTC. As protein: CASSVLAGGTFF.

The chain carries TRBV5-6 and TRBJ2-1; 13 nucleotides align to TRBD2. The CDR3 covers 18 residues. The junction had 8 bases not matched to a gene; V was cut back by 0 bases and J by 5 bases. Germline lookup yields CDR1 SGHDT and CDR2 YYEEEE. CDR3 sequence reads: CASSLGARLAGGHNEQFF. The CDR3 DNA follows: TGTGCCAGCAGCTTGGGAGCTCGACTAGCGGGAGGCCACAATGAGCAGTTCTTC.

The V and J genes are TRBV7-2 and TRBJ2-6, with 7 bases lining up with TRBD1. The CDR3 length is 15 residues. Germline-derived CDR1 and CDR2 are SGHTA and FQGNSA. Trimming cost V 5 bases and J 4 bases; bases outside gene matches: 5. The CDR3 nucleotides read TGTGCCAGCAGCGACAGGGTATTGGGGGCCAACGTCCTGACTTTC. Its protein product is CASSDRVLGANVLTF.

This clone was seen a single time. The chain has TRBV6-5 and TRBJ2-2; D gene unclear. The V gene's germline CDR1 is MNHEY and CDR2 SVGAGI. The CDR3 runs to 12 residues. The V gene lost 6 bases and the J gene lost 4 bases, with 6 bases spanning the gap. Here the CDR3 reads CASSTGTGELFF. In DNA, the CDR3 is TGTGCCAGCAGCACGGGCACCGGGGAGCTGTTTTTT.

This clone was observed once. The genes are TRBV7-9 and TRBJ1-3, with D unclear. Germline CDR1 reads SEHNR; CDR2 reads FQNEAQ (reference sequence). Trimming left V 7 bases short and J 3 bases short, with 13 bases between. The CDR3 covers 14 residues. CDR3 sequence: CASTRREVGNTIYF. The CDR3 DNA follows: TGTGCCAGCACCCGACGGGAGGTTGGAAACACCATATATTTT.

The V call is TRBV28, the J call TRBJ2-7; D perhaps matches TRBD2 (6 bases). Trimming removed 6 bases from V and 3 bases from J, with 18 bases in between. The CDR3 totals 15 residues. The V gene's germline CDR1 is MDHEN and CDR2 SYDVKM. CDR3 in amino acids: CASRTLGGKIYEQYF. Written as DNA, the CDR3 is TGTGCCAGCAGGACTCTTGGGGGGAAAATCTACGAGCAGTACTTC.

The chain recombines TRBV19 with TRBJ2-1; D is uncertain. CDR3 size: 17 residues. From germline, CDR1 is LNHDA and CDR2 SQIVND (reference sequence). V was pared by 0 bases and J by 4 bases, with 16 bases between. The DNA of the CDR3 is TGTGCCAGTAGTATAGATCCCTACACTATACTATACAATGAGCAGTTCTTC. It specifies CASSIDPYTILYNEQFF.

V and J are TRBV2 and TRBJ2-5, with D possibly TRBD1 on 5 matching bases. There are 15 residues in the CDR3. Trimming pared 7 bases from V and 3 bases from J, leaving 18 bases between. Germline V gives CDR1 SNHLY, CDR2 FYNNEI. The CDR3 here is CASNRAGRGKETQYF. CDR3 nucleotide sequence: TGTGCCAGCAACCGGGCAGGGCGTGGTAAAGAGACCCAGTACTTC.

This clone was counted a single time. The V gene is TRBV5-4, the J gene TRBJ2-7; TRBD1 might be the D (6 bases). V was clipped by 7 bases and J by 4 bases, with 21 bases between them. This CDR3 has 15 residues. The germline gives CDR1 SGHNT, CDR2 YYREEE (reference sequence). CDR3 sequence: CASGRGAGAPYEQYF. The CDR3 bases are TGTGCCAGCGGAAGAGGGGCAGGGGCACCTTACGAGCAGTACTTC.

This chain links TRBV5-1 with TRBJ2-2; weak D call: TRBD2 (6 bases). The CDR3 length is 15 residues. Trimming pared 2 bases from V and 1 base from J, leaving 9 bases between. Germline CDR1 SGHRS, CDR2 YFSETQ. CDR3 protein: CASSLLAQNTGELFF. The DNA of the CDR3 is TGCGCCAGCAGCTTACTAGCCCAGAACACCGGGGAGCTGTTTTTT.

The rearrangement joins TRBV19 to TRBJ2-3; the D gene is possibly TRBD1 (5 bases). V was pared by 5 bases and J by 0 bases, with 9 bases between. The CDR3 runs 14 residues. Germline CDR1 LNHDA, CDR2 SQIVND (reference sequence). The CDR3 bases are TGTGCCAGTAGTCGACAGCAAAGCACAGATACGCAGTATTTT. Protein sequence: CASSRQQSTDTQYF.

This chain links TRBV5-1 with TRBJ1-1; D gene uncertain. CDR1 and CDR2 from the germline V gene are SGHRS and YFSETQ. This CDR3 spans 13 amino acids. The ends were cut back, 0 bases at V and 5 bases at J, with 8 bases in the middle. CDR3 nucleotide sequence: TGCGCCAGCAGCTTGGCCTTCGGTACTGAAGCTTTCTTT. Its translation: CASSLAFGTEAFF.

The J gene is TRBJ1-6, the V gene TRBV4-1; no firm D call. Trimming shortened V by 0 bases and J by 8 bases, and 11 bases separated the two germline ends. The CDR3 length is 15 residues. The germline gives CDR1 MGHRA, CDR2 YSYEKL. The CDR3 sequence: CASSQDEASYSPLHF. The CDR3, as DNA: TGCGCCAGCAGCCAAGATGAGGCCAGTTATTCACCCCTCCACTTT.

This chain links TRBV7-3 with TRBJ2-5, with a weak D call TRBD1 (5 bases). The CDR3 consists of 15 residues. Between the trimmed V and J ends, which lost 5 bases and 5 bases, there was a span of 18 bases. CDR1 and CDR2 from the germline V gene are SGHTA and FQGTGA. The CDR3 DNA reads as TGTGCCAGCAGCCCGAATAGTGGGCCAGGGGAGACCCAGTACTTC. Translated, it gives CASSPNSGPGETQYF.

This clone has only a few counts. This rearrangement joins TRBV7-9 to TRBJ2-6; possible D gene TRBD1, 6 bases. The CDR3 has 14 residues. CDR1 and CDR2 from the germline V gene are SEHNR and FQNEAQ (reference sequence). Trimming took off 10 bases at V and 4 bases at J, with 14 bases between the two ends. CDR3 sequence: CATKDSRGANVLTF. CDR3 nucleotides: TGTGCCACCAAGGACAGTCGGGGGGCCAACGTCCTGACTTTC.

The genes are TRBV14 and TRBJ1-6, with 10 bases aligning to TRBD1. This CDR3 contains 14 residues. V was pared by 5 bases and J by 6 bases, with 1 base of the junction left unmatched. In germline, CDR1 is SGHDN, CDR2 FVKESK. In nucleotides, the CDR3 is TGTGCCAGCAGCGGACAGGGGGTTAATTCACCCCTCCACTTT. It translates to CASSGQGVNSPLHF.

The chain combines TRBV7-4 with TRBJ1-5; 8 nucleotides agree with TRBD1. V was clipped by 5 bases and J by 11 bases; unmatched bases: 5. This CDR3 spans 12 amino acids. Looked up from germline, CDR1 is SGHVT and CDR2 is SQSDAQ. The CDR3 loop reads CASSVTTGAQHF. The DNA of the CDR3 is TGTGCCAGCAGCGTAACGACAGGGGCCCAGCATTTT. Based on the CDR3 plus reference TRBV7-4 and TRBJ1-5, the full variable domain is GAGVSQSPRYKVAKRGRDVALRCDSISGHVTLYWYRQTLGQGSEVLTYSQSDAQRDKSGRPSGRFSAERPERSVSTLKIQRTEQGDSAVYLCASSVTTGAQHFGDGTRLSIL.